The present TCR beta chain was sequenced within a study of shared clonotypes between healthy human individuals. Trimming removed 6 bases from V and 8 bases from J, with 16 bases in between. CDR1 and CDR2 from the germline V gene are SNHLY and FYNNEI. The length of the CDR3 is 14 residues. The table came from immunoSEQ multiplex PCR; TCRdb's copy has only in-frame clones and leaves some out. The sample contains 2 million to 2.5 million clones, roughly 93% of which appear only once. The V call is TRBV2, the J call TRBJ1-4, with D unclear. Sequencing was carried out using naive CD4+ T cells from PBMCs. Subset reported: CD45RA+ positively selected. This receptor was identified in a man in his late teens or twenties in good health. Some clones in this sample may be carry-over from other donors' samples. Here the CDR3 reads CASRFGFGREKLFF. Written as DNA, the CDR3 is TGTGCCAGCAGATTCGGGTTTGGGCGGGAAAAACTGTTTTTT.